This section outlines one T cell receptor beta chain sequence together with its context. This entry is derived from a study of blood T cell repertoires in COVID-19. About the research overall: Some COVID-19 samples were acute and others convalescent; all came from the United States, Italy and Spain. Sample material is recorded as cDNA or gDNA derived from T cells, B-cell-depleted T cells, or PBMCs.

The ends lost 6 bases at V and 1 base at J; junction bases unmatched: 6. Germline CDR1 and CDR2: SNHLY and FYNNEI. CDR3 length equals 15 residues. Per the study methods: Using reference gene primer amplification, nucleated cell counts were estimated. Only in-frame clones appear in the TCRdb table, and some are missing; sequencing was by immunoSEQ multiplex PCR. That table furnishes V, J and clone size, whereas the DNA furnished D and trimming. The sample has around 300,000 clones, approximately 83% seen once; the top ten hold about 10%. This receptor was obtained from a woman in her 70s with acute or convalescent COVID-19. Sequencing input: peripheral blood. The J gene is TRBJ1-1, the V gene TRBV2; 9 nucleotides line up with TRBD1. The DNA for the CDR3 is TGTGCCAGCAGCCATTTGACAGGGGGGAACACTGAAGCTTTCTTT. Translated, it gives CASSHLTGGNTEAFF.